A single sample gave rise to the 27 T cell receptor beta chains below, sequenced in a study of CD4 T cells in lung cancer. Generated by immunoSEQ multiplex PCR, the TCRdb table keeps only in-frame clones and is missing some. The sample has a few thousand clones; 70% to 75% are singletons. The sequenced sample consisted of lung tumor tissue. The receptors derive from a man aged 55 to 70 with non-small cell lung cancer.

This chain joins TRBV7-8 and TRBJ2-6; D possibly corresponds to TRBD2 (5 bases). Germline V gene data show CDR1 as SGHVS and CDR2 as FQNEAQ. Trimming took off 0 bases at V and 2 bases at J, with 8 bases between the two ends. The CDR3 runs to 16 residues. The CDR3 sequence is CASSLARRTGANVLTF. For the CDR3, the DNA is TGTGCCAGCAGCTTAGCGAGGAGGACTGGGGCCAACGTCCTGACTTTC.

This clone was seen a few times. The chain combines TRBV18 with TRBJ2-7, with 8 bases matching TRBD1. Germline CDR1 is KGHSH and CDR2 is LQKENI. This CDR3 has 11 residues. V was clipped by 8 bases and J by 3 bases; unmatched bases: 0. The CDR3 DNA follows: TGTGCCAGCGGACAGGGCTACGAGCAGTACTTC. Amino acid sequence: CASGQGYEQYF.

The chain links TRBV10-1 to TRBJ2-5; the match to TRBD1 covers 7 bases. Germline V CDR1 and CDR2: WNHNN, SYGVQD (reference sequence). V lost 6 bases and J lost 4; bases outside the gene matches: 5. The CDR3 consists of 13 residues. CDR3: CASSGQVGETQYF. DNA of the CDR3: TGCGCCAGCAGCGGACAGGTGGGAGAGACCCAGTACTTC.

This clone was detected only a few times. The V call is TRBV5-5, the J call TRBJ1-5; TRBD1 matches at 8 bases. The junction had 4 bases not matched to a gene; V was cut back by 1 base and J by 7 bases. This CDR3 is 14 amino acids long. Germline CDR1 and CDR2: SGHKS and YYEKEE (reference sequence). As DNA, the CDR3 is TGTGCCAGCAGCTTGATTACAGGGGGGCAGCCCCAGCATTTT. It is translated as CASSLITGGQPQHF.

The chain uses TRBV7-6 and TRBJ1-2, with a weak D call TRBD1 (6 bases). CDR1 SGHVS and CDR2 FNYEAQ come from the germline V gene. The ends were cut back, 4 bases at V and 2 bases at J, with 14 bases in the middle. The CDR3 totals 15 residues. The CDR3 reads CASSSRAGANYGYTF. The CDR3 DNA is TGTGCCAGCAGCTCCCGCGCAGGGGCAAACTATGGCTACACCTTC. The full variable domain, its missing parts supplied by reference TRBV7-6 and TRBJ1-2, is GAGVSQSPRYKVTKRGQDVALRCDPISGHVSLYWYRQALGQGPEFLTYFNYEAQQDKSGLPNDRFSAERPEGSISTLTIQRTEQRDSAMYRCASSSRAGANYGYTFGSGTRLTVV.

The chain is built from TRBV6-5 and TRBJ2-7; D call uncertain. The V end was cut by 0 bases, the J end by 6 bases, with 9 bases between. The CDR3 spans 13 residues. The V gene's germline CDR1 is MNHEY and CDR2 SVGAGI. The CDR3 here is CASSYSMRSEQYV. The CDR3, as DNA: TGTGCCAGCAGTTACTCGATGCGGTCCGAGCAGTACGTC.

The rearrangement links TRBV4-1 to TRBJ2-2, with TRBD2 identical over 11 bases. V was pared by 4 bases and J by 7 bases, with 8 bases of the junction left unmatched. Germline CDR1 and CDR2: MGHRA and YSYEKL. The CDR3 length is 16 residues. The CDR3 here is CASSPDSGRADGELFF. The CDR3 DNA sequence: TGCGCCAGCAGCCCCGATAGCGGGAGGGCCGACGGGGAGCTGTTTTTT.

This clone was observed a handful of times. V gene TRBV10-2 combines with J gene TRBJ2-7; D possibly corresponds to TRBD1 (5 bases). Germline values: CDR1 WSHSY, CDR2 SAAADI. V gave up 0 bases and J gave up 8 bases, with 14 bases separating them. The CDR3 is made up of 14 amino acids. The CDR3, as DNA: TGCGCCAGCAGTGAGTCCTCGACAGTCGGTAAGCAGTACGTC. Translation: CASSESSTVGKQYV.

The rearrangement uses TRBV7-8 and TRBJ1-4; 8 bases align to TRBD1. Germline trimming cut 0 bases from V and 13 bases from J; bases unmatched to any gene: 10. The CDR3 covers 15 residues. Germline V CDR1 and CDR2: SGHVS, FQNEAQ. CDR3 coding DNA: TGTGCCAGCAGCTTAGCGGGACAGGCGCCACGGGGACTGTTTTTT. Residues: CASSLAGQAPRGLFF.

A single count supports this clone. The chain has TRBV11-1 and TRBJ2-5; D may be TRBD2 (5 bases). Germline-derived CDR1 and CDR2 are SGHAT and FQDESV (reference sequence). V was trimmed by 1 base and J by 2 bases, leaving 14 bases between them. This CDR3 has 16 amino acids. This chain's CDR3 is CASSLGRLAEQETQYF. Written as DNA, the CDR3 is TGTGCCAGCAGCTTAGGGCGCCTAGCTGAGCAAGAGACCCAGTACTTC.

This chain uses TRBV6-1 with TRBJ2-5, with D hard to call. CDR1 is MNHNS, CDR2 SASEGT, per germline. V shed 5 bases and J shed 4 bases, with 14 bases lying between them. CDR3 size: 14 residues. CDR3 protein: CASSPVGGRETQYF. CDR3 in DNA: TGTGCCAGCAGTCCCGTTGGCGGAAGAGAGACCCAGTACTTC.

This clone was seen just once. At one of its ends the junction is not consistent with the germline gene, which may arise from a read error. V is TRBV6-6 and J is TRBJ1-2; D uncertain. CDR3 size: 11 residues. CDR1 is MNHNY and CDR2 is SVGAGI in the germline V gene (reference sequence). CDR3 in amino acids: CVSTARYGYTF. In nucleotides, the CDR3 is TGTGTCAGCACAGCGCGCTATGGCTACACCTTC.

The V and J genes are TRBV7-3 and TRBJ1-1; TRBD1 might be the D (5 bases). This CDR3 is built from 16 residues. The V end lost 5 bases, the J end lost 1 base, and 17 bases lay between the germline ends. CDR1 and CDR2 (germline): SGHTA, FQGTGA. CDR3 bases: TGTGCCAGCAGCCGGACACCCAAAGGACAGAACACTGAAGCTTTCTTT. Protein sequence: CASSRTPKGQNTEAFF.

The gene calls are TRBV2 and TRBJ2-2, with 10 bases identical to TRBD2. CDR1 and CDR2 from the germline V gene are SNHLY and FYNNEI. V gave up 6 bases and J gave up 0 bases; unmatched junction bases: 4. This CDR3 has 16 amino acids. The CDR3 DNA follows: TGTGCCAGCAGGGCTGGACTAGCGGCGAACACCGGGGAGCTGTTTTTT. Protein sequence: CASRAGLAANTGELFF.

The chain has TRBV2 and TRBJ1-2; 10 nucleotides agree with TRBD1. CDR1 SNHLY and CDR2 FYNNEI come from the germline V gene. CDR3 size: 14 residues. Trimming at V came to 2 bases and at J to 7 bases, leaving 4 bases not matched to a gene. CDR3 sequence: CASSETGTGAGYTF. The DNA of the CDR3 is TGTGCCAGCAGTGAAACCGGGACAGGGGCTGGCTACACCTTC.

By share, this clone counts as medium-sized (0.01 to 0.1%). The chain combines TRBV4-1 with TRBJ1-2; D is possibly TRBD1 (6 bases). Trimming removed 0 bases at V and 5 bases at J, with 16 bases between. The CDR3 totals 16 residues. Germline V gene data show CDR1 as MGHRA and CDR2 as YSYEKL. The CDR3 region is CASSQDNRAEAYGYTF. The CDR3 coding sequence is TGCGCCAGCAGCCAAGATAACAGGGCCGAAGCTTATGGCTACACCTTC.

This sequence joins TRBV9 and TRBJ1-2, with TRBD1 identical over 9 bases. J gave up 7 bases and V 3 bases, and 1 base lay outside the gene matches. The CDR3 totals 12 residues. Germline V gene data show CDR1 as SGDLS and CDR2 as YYNGEE. The chain's CDR3 is CASSAQGAGYTF. In nucleotides, the CDR3 is TGTGCCAGCAGCGCACAGGGGGCTGGCTACACCTTC.

V gene TRBV9 combines with J gene TRBJ2-3; D uncertain. Germline loops: CDR1 SGDLS, CDR2 YYNGEE. The CDR3 sequence is 14 residues long. V was shortened by 0 bases and J by 2 bases, with 7 bases between the two germline ends. The CDR3 nucleotides are TGTGCCAGCAGCGTAGAACCCTACACAGATACGCAGTATTTT. It yields the protein CASSVEPYTDTQYF. Based on the CDR3 plus reference TRBV9 and TRBJ2-3, the full variable domain is DSGVTQTPKHLITATGQRVTLRCSPRSGDLSVYWYQQSLDQGLQFLIQYYNGEERAKGNILERFSAQQFPDLHSELNLSSLELGDSALYFCASSVEPYTDTQYFGPGTRLTVL.

The chain employs TRBV7-9 and TRBJ1-2, with 8 positions matching TRBD1. Germline CDR1 SEHNR, CDR2 FQNEAQ (reference sequence). The CDR3 is 14 amino acids. Trimming at V came to 6 bases and at J to 7 bases, leaving 10 bases not matched to a gene. The CDR3 here is CASSPSTGVGGYTF. The CDR3 DNA is TGTGCCAGCAGTCCCTCGACAGGGGTGGGTGGCTACACCTTC.

This clone has a handful of counts. Here the CDR3 DNA reads TGCGCCAGCAGCCAGGGTCTGGAGACCCAGTACTTC. It specifies CASSQGLETQYF. The chain links TRBV5-1 to TRBJ2-5; D is perhaps TRBD1 (5 bases). The CDR3 is made up of 12 amino acids. Looked up from germline, CDR1 is SGHRS and CDR2 is YFSETQ. Trimming took off 4 bases at V and 5 bases at J, with 9 bases between the two ends.

V is TRBV14 and J is TRBJ2-1; tentative D call: TRBD2 (5 bases). This CDR3 has 16 residues. Germline values: CDR1 SGHDN, CDR2 FVKESK. V shed 3 bases and J shed 6 bases, with 18 bases lying between them. In DNA, the CDR3 is TGTGCCAGCAGCCACTCGAGAGCGGACCTCCCCAATGAGCAGTTCTTC. Amino acid sequence: CASSHSRADLPNEQFF.

The chain is built from TRBV7-3 and TRBJ2-5; TRBD1 matches at 9 bases. V was clipped by 2 bases and J by 10 bases; unmatched bases: 11. The CDR3 is 15 amino acids. Germline V gene data show CDR1 as SGHTA and CDR2 as FQGTGA. CDR3 region: CASSLGHLQGAVQYF. The CDR3 DNA is TGTGCCAGCAGCTTAGGCCATTTACAGGGGGCTGTCCAGTACTTC.

The chain joins TRBV11-2 to TRBJ2-3; 11 bases align to TRBD2. This CDR3 region has 15 residues. J lost 5 bases, V lost 4 bases, and 5 bases had no gene match. Per germline, CDR1 SGHAT and CDR2 FQNNGV. CDR3 DNA sequence: TGTGCCAGCAGCTACCTAGCGGGAGGAGGAGATACGCAGTATTTT. Translated: CASSYLAGGGDTQYF.

The gene calls are TRBV28 and TRBJ2-7, with 8 positions matching TRBD1. The CDR3 is 15 amino acids. Trimming at V came to 5 bases and at J to 0 bases, leaving 6 bases not matched to a gene. The V gene's germline CDR1 is MDHEN and CDR2 SYDVKM. The CDR3 here is CASSLAGTGSYEQYF. The CDR3 nucleotides are TGTGCCAGCAGTCTTGCCGGGACAGGCTCCTACGAGCAGTACTTC.

The genes are TRBV11-2 and TRBJ2-4, with 8 bases identical to TRBD2. Germline CDR1 SGHAT, CDR2 FQNNGV. This CDR3 comprises 15 residues. V lost 4 bases, J lost 11 bases, and 13 bases stayed unmatched. The CDR3 nucleotides are TGTGCCAGCAGCTCCCTAAACCCCACTAGCGGTGTTCAGTACTTC. This codes for CASSSLNPTSGVQYF.

The gene calls are TRBV27 and TRBJ2-3, with D unclear. The length of the CDR3 is 14 residues. The germline V gene has CDR1 MNHEY and CDR2 SMNVEV (reference sequence). The CDR3 DNA follows: TGTGTCTCCTCTACACTTCTAGACACAGATACGCAGTATTTT. It translates to CVSSTLLDTDTQYF.

The chain joins TRBV30 to TRBJ1-1; D ambiguous. The V end was cut by 2 bases, the J end by 0 bases, with 7 bases between. This CDR3 is 13 amino acids long. CDR1 is GTSNPN and CDR2 is SVGIG in the germline V gene (reference sequence). The DNA for the CDR3 is TGTGCCTGGAGTCCATACATGAACACTGAAGCTTTCTTT. Translating it yields CAWSPYMNTEAFF.